The 8 T cell receptor beta chains presented below share a single source sample, sequenced in a study of blood T cells in healthy people across ages. Together with a sample-barcoded 5' primer, a J-beta primer mix was included in a second PCR lasting roughly 6 to 12 cycles. TCRdb reprocessed the 5' RACE reads via MiXCR and lists one record per CDR3 protein. Of 650,000 to 900,000 distinct CDR3 sequences in the sample, about 62% are singletons; the top ten hold about 30%. Sequenced input: blood. Receptors were obtained from a man aged 25-45 years in good health.

In regard to this clonotype: A much larger clone is a single base away; this may be a read error. The rearrangement uses TRBV7-9 and TRBJ2-1; 7 positions agree with TRBD2. Germline V lookup: CDR1 SEHNR, CDR2 FQNEAQ (reference sequence). This CDR3 spans 16 amino acids. The CDR3 nucleotides are TGTGCCAGCAGCTCGATCGGACTAGGGACGAACAATGAGCGGTTCTTC. Translating gives CASSSIGLGTNNERFF.

V usage is TRBV12-3 or TRBV12-4 and J usage is TRBJ2-1; 9 nucleotides match TRBD2. This CDR3 region has 16 residues. The J segment lost 7 bases and the V segment lost 4 bases, leaving 11 bases of the junction unmatched. CDR3 coding DNA: TGTGCCAGCAGTTCACCCGTGCGGGGGGGCCGGAATGAGCAGTTCTTC. Protein product: CASSSPVRGGRNEQFF.

The chain carries TRBV11-3 and TRBJ2-7; 9 positions match TRBD1. This CDR3 region has 17 residues. Germline V gene sequence: CDR1 SGHNT, CDR2 YENEEA. The junction had 11 bases not matched to a gene; V was cut back by 5 bases and J by 0 bases. Here the CDR3 DNA reads TGTGCCAGCAGCATATCGTACCGGGACAGGGCCTCCTACGAGCAGTACTTC. Translated: CASSISYRDRASYEQYF. Full variable domain (rest looked up from reference TRBV11-3 and TRBJ2-7): EAGVVQSPRYKIIEKKQPVAFWCNPISGHNTLYWYLQNLGQGPELLIRYENEEAVDDSQLPKDRFSAERLKGVDSTLKIQPAELGDSAVYLCASSISYRDRASYEQYFGPGTRLTVT.

The count of this clonotype is one. The chain employs TRBV6-1 and TRBJ2-7, with TRBD2 as a possible D gene (7 bases). TRBJ2-5 explains the end of the DNA better; the J call may be wrong. This CDR3 region has 16 residues. The germline CDR1 and CDR2 sequences are MNHNS and SASEGT. In DNA, the CDR3 is TGTGCCAGCAGAACCCCCCCGAGGGGGGGGTACGAGACCCAGTACTTC. Residues: CASRTPPRGGYETQYF.

The chain is built from TRBV6-2 or TRBV6-3 and TRBJ2-5, with D tentatively TRBD1 (6 bases). From germline, CDR1 is MNHEY and CDR2 SVGEGT. The CDR3 covers 15 residues. V was cut by 5 bases and J by 6 bases, with 19 bases left in between. CDR3 DNA: TGTGCCAGCAGTCCCCGGAACAGGGTCACCAAGACCCAGTACTTC. Its translation is CASSPRNRVTKTQYF.

The rearrangement links TRBV5-5 to TRBJ1-5, with unresolved D. Germline CDR1 and CDR2: SGHKS and YYEKEE (reference sequence). This CDR3 is 15 amino acids long. With 3 bases removed from V and 3 bases from J, the gap between germline ends came to 13 bases. Written as DNA, the CDR3 is TGTGCCAGCAGCTCGGGCGGCACTTCCAATCAGCCCCAGCATTTT. Protein product: CASSSGGTSNQPQHF.

The rearrangement links TRBV6-5 to TRBJ1-6, with a possible D match to TRBD1 (5 bases). Germline lookup yields CDR1 MNHEY and CDR2 SVGAGI. Trimming shortened V by 2 bases and J by 4 bases, and 18 bases separated the two germline ends. The CDR3 extends over 18 amino acids. CDR3 nucleotides: TGTGCCAGCAGTTACGATCAACAGGAGATCTTTTATAATTCACCCCTCCACTTT. The encoded protein is CASSYDQQEIFYNSPLHF.

DNA for the CDR3: TGCGCCAGCAGCTTGGCCCCGGACAGGGTAGGCGGGGAGCTGTTTTTT. Translation: CASSLAPDRVGGELFF. This chain uses TRBV5-1 with TRBJ2-2; 8 bases line up with TRBD1. V gave up 0 bases and J gave up 7 bases; unmatched junction bases: 8. CDR3 length equals 16 residues. CDR1 is SGHRS and CDR2 is YFSETQ in the germline V gene.